These T cell receptor beta chains were read from a single sample in a study of T cells expressing NK-cell markers. TCRdb reprocessed the 5' RACE reads, with one entry per CDR3 protein and no DNA. This sample's table has about 460,000 distinct CDR3 sequences. The sequencing sample was made of blood T cells: a sorted CD56 or NKG2C T cell subset, CD4+ or CD8+ T cells, or bulk PBMC T cells (not recorded which). The receptors here all came from a woman between 45 and 60 years old in good health. The CDR3 runs from the conserved cysteine through the conserved F or W.

TRBJ1-1 TRBV5-6 CASSPTGSRKDGAFF
TRBJ2-3 TRBV3-1 CASSRLLLAGGRSTDTQYF
TRBJ2-5 TRBV3-1 CASSQRQGVVETQYF
TRBJ2-1 TRBV11-2 CASSSYGLAVYNEQFF
TRBJ2-3 TRBV5-6 CASSHPDSRTDTQYF
TRBJ2-2 TRBV24-1 CATSDLLAGEQGRTGELFF
TRBJ2-3 TRBV24-1 CATSDYRGDTQYF
TRBJ2-1 TRBV7-2 CASSFSGRYNEQFF
TRBJ1-1 TRBV12-5 CASGTGVGGEAFF
TRBJ1-2 TRBV4-1 CASSQESGTGIFHYGYTF
TRBJ1-1 TRBV10-3 CAISDRGLNTEAFF
TRBJ2-5 TRBV5-1 CASSLAGREEETQYF
TRBJ2-2 TRBV5-1 CASSLDGNYGELFF
TRBJ2-1 TRBV7-9 CASSLVRGGSYNEQFF
TRBJ2-7 TRBV24-1 CATSKGPGPLNF
TRBJ2-7 TRBV11-2 CASSGSSGGKGSYEQYF
TRBJ1-2 TRBV12-3/TRBV12-4 CASSGRASYGYTF
TRBJ2-3 TRBV20-1 CSAGDSLTQYF
TRBJ2-5 TRBV20-1 CSARDSRGRSPSQETQYF
TRBJ1-1 TRBV6-1 CASSIQVRGEAFF
TRBJ1-1 TRBV6-5 CASSTRTPNTEAFF
TRBJ2-3 TRBV5-1 CASSSPLGTDTQYF
TRBJ2-7 TRBV7-9 CASRGQVWDEQYF
TRBJ2-1 TRBV20-1 CSASGTLNNEQFF
TRBJ2-1 TRBV6-1 CASSASGRTINNEQFF
TRBJ2-1 TRBV7-9 CASSLVADDEQFF
TRBJ2-3 TRBV19 CASSIRRDSTQYF
TRBJ2-1 TRBV5-1 CASRQIFSVGGINEQFF
TRBJ2-3 TRBV12-3/TRBV12-4 CASSLFGRAGQDTQYF
TRBJ2-1 TRBV20-1 CSAKETVLINNEQFF
TRBJ1-4 TRBV6-1 CASSEVPLGWGTSEKLFF
TRBJ1-1 TRBV4-1 CASSPGGAGRNTEAFF
TRBJ1-5 TRBV2 CASSEGTGFQPQHF
TRBJ2-7 TRBV15 CATSAMTGEQYF
TRBJ2-1 TRBV11-3 CASTLNNNEQFF
TRBJ2-1 TRBV9 CASSPYPGLAGAYNEQFF
TRBJ1-2 TRBV29-1 CSVTGTPSSNYGYTF
TRBJ1-1 TRBV4-1 CASSSRDSNTEAFF
TRBJ2-1 TRBV20-1 CSASSSPPSNEQFF
TRBJ2-7 TRBV7-3 CASSLGAPVGGEQYF
TRBJ2-3 TRBV2 CASSEVRSSTGTSGSTDTQYF
TRBJ2-1 TRBV20-1 CSAGGVVNEQFF
TRBJ2-3 TRBV11-2 CASSSRLKFEREGRRTDTQYF
TRBJ1-5 TRBV20-1 CSARGLMGNQPQHF
TRBJ2-1 TRBV12-3/TRBV12-4 CASSLGRDRSYNEQFF
TRBJ2-7 TRBV14 CASSQGLPYEQYF
TRBJ2-3 TRBV7-2 CASSLALDATQYF
TRBJ2-1 TRBV7-9 CASSLEAGAQFF
TRBJ1-1 TRBV7-2 CASSLVGGTGSEAFF
TRBJ2-2 TRBV28 CASSSEWRTALRMNTGELFF
TRBJ2-4 TRBV24-1 CATSASGTGLYF
TRBJ2-2 TRBV7-9 CASSLAGAGTGELFF
TRBJ1-2 TRBV5-6 CASSLGPINYGYTF